This T cell receptor beta chain was sequenced during a study of T-cell memory formation after mild COVID-19. This clonotype was observed at least ten times. The antigen is not known. Trimming left V 1 base short and J 4 bases short, with 4 bases between. CDR1 is SEHNR and CDR2 is FQNEAQ in the germline V gene (reference sequence). The CDR3 length is 12 residues. Regarding the study as a whole: Detection of some responders pre-infection suggested pre-existing cross-reactive memory T cells participated. Contracting CD4+ clones lay largely in CM and EM, with CD8+ ones residing in EMRA.

Using its own MiXCR run on the 5' RACE reads, TCRdb lists one record per CDR3 protein. The table has approximately 300,000 distinct CDR3 sequences, around a sixth seen once; the top ten hold approximately 20%. The TCR was taken from a man aged 18 to 29 who had mild COVID-19 (a few samples of this study predate the infection). Cell type and time point are not known. Sequencing used PBMCs or a T cell subset sorted from them (not recorded which). The V gene is TRBV7-9, the J gene TRBJ2-5, with D unresolved. The CDR3 here is CASSLVRETQYF. For the CDR3, the DNA is TGTGCCAGCAGCTTAGTTCGAGAGACCCAGTACTTC.